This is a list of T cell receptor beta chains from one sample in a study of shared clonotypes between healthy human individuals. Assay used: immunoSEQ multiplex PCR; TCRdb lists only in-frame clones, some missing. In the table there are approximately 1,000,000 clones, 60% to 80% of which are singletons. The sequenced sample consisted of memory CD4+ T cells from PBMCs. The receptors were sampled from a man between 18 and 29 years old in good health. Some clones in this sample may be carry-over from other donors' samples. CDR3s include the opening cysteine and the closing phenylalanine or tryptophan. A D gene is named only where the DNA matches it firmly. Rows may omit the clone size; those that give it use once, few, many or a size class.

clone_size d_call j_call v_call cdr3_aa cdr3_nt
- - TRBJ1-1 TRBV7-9 CASSPTALNTEAFF TGTGCCAGCAGCCCCACAGCCCTGAACACTGAAGCTTTCTTT
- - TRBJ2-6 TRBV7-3 CASSFPAGPTSGANVLTF TGTGCCAGCAGCTTTCCAGCGGGCCCGACCTCTGGGGCCAACGTCCTGACTTTC
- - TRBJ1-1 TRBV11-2 CASSLVGVVEAFF TGTGCCAGCAGCTTAGTAGGGGTCGTTGAAGCTTTCTTT
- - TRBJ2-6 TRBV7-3 CASSPKASGANVLTF TGTGCCAGCAGCCCAAAAGCATCTGGGGCCAACGTCCTGACTTTC
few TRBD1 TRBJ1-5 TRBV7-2 CASSLGRTGVGQPQHF TGTGCCAGCAGCTTAGGCCGGACAGGCGTCGGGCAGCCCCAGCATTTT
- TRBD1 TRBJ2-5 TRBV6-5 CASRLGQGSQETQYF TGTGCCAGCAGGCTAGGACAGGGGAGCCAAGAGACCCAGTACTTC
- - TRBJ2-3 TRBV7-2 CASSSTVAGTQYF TGTGCCAGCAGTTCTACGGTGGCAGGTACGCAGTATTTT
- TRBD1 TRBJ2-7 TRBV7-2 CASSLETGGWYEQYF TGTGCCAGCAGCTTGGAGACAGGGGGCTGGTACGAGCAGTACTTC
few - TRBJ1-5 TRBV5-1 CASSTGGGNQPQHF TGCGCCAGCAGCACGGGCGGGGGCAATCAGCCCCAGCATTTT
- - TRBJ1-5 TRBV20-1 CSAGGPQPQHF TGCAGTGCAGGGGGACCCCAGCCCCAGCATTTT
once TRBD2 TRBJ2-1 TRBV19 CATSSGRAYNEQFF TGTGCCACTTCTAGCGGGAGAGCCTACAATGAGCAGTTCTTC
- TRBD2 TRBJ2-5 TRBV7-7 CASSSRLAGDGETQYF TGTGCCAGCAGCTCTCGACTAGCGGGAGACGGGGAGACCCAGTACTTC
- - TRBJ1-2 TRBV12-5 CASGLVPGSLNNYGYTF TGTGCTAGTGGTTTGGTACCGGGGAGTCTTAATAACTATGGCTACACCTTC
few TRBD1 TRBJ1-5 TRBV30 CAWTGRGQGVGQPQHF TGTGCCTGGACTGGAAGAGGACAGGGCGTAGGACAGCCCCAGCATTTT